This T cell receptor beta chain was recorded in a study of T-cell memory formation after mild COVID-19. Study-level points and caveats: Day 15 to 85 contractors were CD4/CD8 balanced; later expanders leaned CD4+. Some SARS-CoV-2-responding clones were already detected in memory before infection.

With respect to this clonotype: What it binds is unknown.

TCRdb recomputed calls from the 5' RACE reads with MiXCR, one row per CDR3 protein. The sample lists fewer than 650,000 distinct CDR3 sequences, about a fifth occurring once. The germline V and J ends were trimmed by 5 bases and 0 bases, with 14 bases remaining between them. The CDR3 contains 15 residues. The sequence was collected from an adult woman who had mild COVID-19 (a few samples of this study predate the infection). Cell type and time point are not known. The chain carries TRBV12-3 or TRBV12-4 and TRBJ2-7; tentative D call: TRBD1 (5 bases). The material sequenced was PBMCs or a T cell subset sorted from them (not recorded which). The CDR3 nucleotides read TGTGCCAGCAGTCTCCACAGGAGTAGCTCCTACGAGCAGTACTTC. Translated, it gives CASSLHRSSSYEQYF.